One and the same sample provided the 32 T cell receptor delta chains below, sequenced in a study of γδ T cells in repeated Plasmodium falciparum infection. Vgamma9/Vdelta2+ and Vdelta2-negative gammadelta T cells were flow-sorted from PBMC for bulk sequencing. TCRdb re-analyzed the multiplex PCR reads via CATT. Here the sample spans about 57,000 delta-chain clones, over 1.5% being singletons. The source material was gamma-delta T cells from blood. All receptors derive from a pool of human donors (malaria-infected and uninfected, not separated).

This clone was seen ten or more times. TCRdb assigns this DNA the protein of a much larger clone, which departs from its translation at residue 3; this likely reflects a read error, and the protein shown comes from translating the DNA. The chain uses TRDV2 and TRDJ1; TRDD3 agrees at 9 bases. Germline V lookup: CDR1 GEAIGNYY, CDR2 EKD. The CDR3 runs to 17 residues. The CDR3 spells CARDPLGGGYSSDKLIF. In DNA form, the CDR3 reads TGTGCCCGTGACCCTTTGGGCGGGGGATACAGTAGCGATAAACTCATCTTT.

Regarding this clone: The likely explanation is a read error, given a far larger clone one base away. The identical CDR3 is also encoded by other nucleotide sequences in the sample. The rearrangement uses TRDV1 and TRDJ1; maybe TRDD3 (6 bases). TCRdb lists no J gene, so it was determined here by aligning the DNA to germline. The germline gives CDR1 TSWWSYY, CDR2 QGS. The CDR3 extends over 23 amino acids. CDR3 DNA sequence: TGTGCTCTTGGGGAACTTGAAGGACCAGGGGATCCGACCCTAAACAGGTACACTGATAAACTCATCTTT. The encoded protein is CALGELEGPGDPTLNRYTDKLIF.

For this clone: The protein held in TCRdb is that of a much larger clone and does not match this DNA's translation at residues 7 and 20, likely because of a read error; the protein shown is translated from the DNA. The rearrangement links TRDV1 to TRDJ1, with 7 bases fitting TRDD3. The CDR3 loop spans 21 amino acids. Germline lookup yields CDR1 TSWWSYY and CDR2 QGS. The CDR3 bases are TGTGCTCTTGGGGTTTCGCTTACTCTATCTTACTGGGGATTTTACACCGATAAACTCACCTTT. Protein: CALGVSLTLSYWGFYTDKLTF.

This clone was observed a few times. A far larger clone differs by one base, so this is likely a read error. This specimen includes other DNA sequences encoding the same CDR3. The DNA of the CDR3 is TGTGCTCTTGGGGTCAGCACTTGTCCTCCTACTGGGGTAGGGTACACCGATAAACTCATCTTT. Translated: CALGVSTCPPTGVGYTDKLIF. The J gene is TRDJ1, the V gene TRDV1; tentatively, D is TRDD3 (7 bases). Matching the DNA to germline supplied the J gene, which TCRdb does not give. The CDR3 runs 21 residues. CDR1 and CDR2 (germline): TSWWSYY, QGS. V was clipped by 4 bases and J by 0 bases, with 30 bases between them.

This clone was seen only a few times. A far larger clone is just one base off, so this is likely a read error. Other nucleotide sequences in the sample specify the same CDR3. The rearrangement links TRDV1 to TRDJ1; 11 bases agree with TRDD3. Assignment of the J gene here rests on matching the DNA to germline, because TCRdb gives none. From germline, CDR1 is TSWWSYY and CDR2 QGS. This CDR3 spans 23 amino acids. V dropped 0 bases and J dropped 0; count of bases not matched to a gene: 21. This CDR3 is CALGELFPTRTLNWGIDTDKLIF. The CDR3 nucleotides are TGTGCTCTTGGGGAACTCTTTCCTACGAGGACCCTGAACTGGGGGATAGACACCGATAAACTCATCTTT.

This clone was counted only a few times. Since a far larger clone is one base different, this is likely a read error. The same CDR3 is also encoded by other DNA sequences in this sample. This sequence joins TRDV1 and TRDJ1, with 7 bases fitting TRDD3. The CDR3 is 27 residues long. With V trimmed by 1 base and J by 0 bases, 38 bases remained unmatched. CDR1 and CDR2 from the germline V gene are TSWWSYY and QGS. The CDR3 here is CALGEPYLPRCYSGICTGDTNTDKLIF. In DNA, the CDR3 is TGTGCTCTTGGGGAACCTTACCTCCCTCGTTGCTACAGTGGGATCTGTACTGGGGACACTAACACCGATAAACTCATCTTT.

Points on this clone: The protein TCRdb gives is from a much larger clone and does not agree with this DNA's translation at residue 5, likely a read error; the protein shown here comes from the DNA. The rearrangement links TRDV1 to TRDJ1; TRDD3 matches at 8 bases. The J gene, missing from TCRdb, was assigned here through DNA to germline matching. This CDR3 comprises 22 residues. Germline-derived CDR1 and CDR2 are TSWWSYY and QGS. Trimming cost V 4 bases and J 0 bases; bases outside gene matches: 25. CDR3 region: CALGGRRETGGYQGSYTDKLIF. The CDR3 DNA is TGTGCTCTTGGGGGACGGAGGGAGACTGGGGGGTACCAAGGGTCGTACACCGATAAACTCATCTTT.

This clone was recorded a few times. The protein TCRdb gives is from a much larger clone and does not agree with this DNA's translation at residues 5 and 10, likely a read error; the protein shown here comes from the DNA. This chain joins TRDV1 and TRDJ1, with TRDD3 matching over 13 bases. The V segment lost 4 bases and the J segment 2 bases; nucleotides outside the gene matches: 31. CDR1 and CDR2 (germline): TSWWSYY, QGS. The CDR3 sequence is 25 residues long. CDR3 amino acids: CALGGLGPWEYPLTTGGYETDKLIF. The CDR3 bases are TGTGCTCTTGGGGGACTGGGCCCCTGGGAGTACCCGCTTACTACTGGGGGATACGAGACCGATAAACTCATCTTT.

This clone was counted between two and nine times. The TCRdb record carries a much larger clone's protein, which differs from this DNA's translation at residue 7; a read error is the likely cause, and the protein listed here is the DNA translation. The chain employs TRDV1 and TRDJ1, with TRDD3 matching 13 bases. The CDR3 runs 22 residues. Germline-derived CDR1 and CDR2 are TSWWSYY and QGS. After removal of 0 bases from V and 0 bases from J, the junction contained 16 bases not matched to a gene. CDR3 nucleotide sequence: TGTGCTCTTGGGGAACTGAGATCAAGTCGTACTGGGGGATACGTCGACACCGATAAACTCATCTTT. Amino acid sequence: CALGELRSSRTGGYVDTDKLIF.

This clone turned up a few times. The translation of this DNA and the TCRdb protein of a much larger clone differ at residue 17, probably owing to a read error; the protein shown here is translated from the DNA. J gene calling gave no result, while the V gene is TRAV38-2/DV8; the tabulated D call, TRDD3, remains unverified against the DNA. There are 18 residues in the CDR3. Germline CDR1 reads TSESDYY; CDR2 reads QEAYKQQN. The CDR3 loop reads CAYRSRYTTTGGYYKLTF. CDR3 nucleotides: TGTGCTTATAGGAGCAGGTACACTACTACTGGGGGATATTATAAACTCACCTTT.

About this clone: TCRdb attributes to this sequence the protein of a much larger clone, which differs from the DNA translation at residue 8; a read error is likely, and the protein displayed is translated from the DNA. The chain uses TRDV2 and TRDJ1, with D perhaps TRDD3 (6 bases). Germline V gene lookup returns CDR1 GEAIGNYY and CDR2 EKD. This CDR3 comprises 25 residues. Deletions cut 2 bases from V and 1 base from J, with 43 bases between. The CDR3 DNA reads as TGTGCCTGTGACAAGGCCTGTGCTCTCCCGAGGTACTGGGCCTCGCCCCTATGGGGCACCGATAAACTCATCTTT. Translating it yields CACDKACALPRYWASPLWGTDKLIF.

This clone came up many times. TCRdb lists the protein of a much larger clone for this DNA, which differs at residue 14, so this is likely a read error; the protein given here is translated from the DNA itself. The chain has TRDV2 and TRDJ1, with 9 nucleotides matching TRDD3. The CDR3 contains 15 residues. Germline lookup yields CDR1 GEAIGNYY and CDR2 EKD. This CDR3 reads CACDTLGDRADKLTF. CDR3 sequence (DNA): TGTGCCTGTGACACCCTGGGGGATCGGGCCGATAAACTCACCTTT.

This clone occurred a few times. The protein that TCRdb holds for this DNA derives from a much larger clone and differs from the translated DNA at residue 19, which likely indicates a read error; the protein shown here is translated from the DNA. This chain uses TRAV29/DV5 with TRDJ1, with 12 bases that match TRDD3. CDR1 is NSMFDY and CDR2 is ISSIKDK in the germline V gene. The CDR3 sequence is 22 residues long. The chain's CDR3 is CAASEGTLLNIWGIRLADELIF. CDR3 coding DNA: TGTGCAGCAAGCGAAGGAACCCTTCTGAATATCTGGGGGATACGTTTAGCCGATGAACTCATCTTT.

Comment on this clone: TCRdb lists the protein of a much larger clone for this DNA, which differs at residue 7, so this is likely a read error; the protein given here is translated from the DNA itself. This chain connects TRDV1 to TRDJ1; no firm D call. Germline CDR1 is TSWWSYY and CDR2 is QGS. The CDR3 spans 18 residues. The CDR3 nucleotides read TGTGCTCTTGTGGAATGGAGATCGGATCCCGTGTACACCGATAAACTCATCTTT. Its protein is CALVEWRSDPVYTDKLIF.

A remark on this clone: TCRdb has a much larger clone's protein, which differs at residue 11 from the translation of this DNA, likely because of a read error; what is shown is the protein translated from the DNA. The chain employs TRDV1 and TRDJ1, with 7 bases lining up with TRDD2. The J gene, left out of TCRdb, was set here by checking the DNA against germline. V lost 4 bases to trimming and J lost 1 base; unmatched junction nucleotides: 24. Germline CDR1 reads TSWWSYY; CDR2 reads QGS. The CDR3 is 21 residues long. This CDR3 is CALGAPFLTGFERRCTDKLIF. The DNA for the CDR3 is TGTGCTCTTGGGGCCCCCTTCCTGACCGGGTTTGAGAGACGTTGCACCGATAAACTCATCTTT.

A remark on this clone: The translation of this DNA and the TCRdb protein of a much larger clone differ at residue 9, probably owing to a read error; the protein shown here is translated from the DNA. The V and J genes are TRDV2 and TRDJ1; TRDD1 might be the D (5 bases). Here the J gene came from matching the DNA to germline, since TCRdb omits it. Germline V gene lookup returns CDR1 GEAIGNYY and CDR2 EKD. This CDR3 contains 16 residues. With 4 bases removed from V and 8 bases from J, the gap between germline ends came to 25 bases. This CDR3 is CACEDTIVRQIYKLIF. CDR3 DNA: TGTGCCTGTGAGGACACTATAGTGAGACAGATATACAAACTCATCTTT.

This clone occurred a few times. TCRdb pairs this DNA with a much larger clone's protein that differs at residue 4, likely a read error; the protein shown was translated from the DNA. The chain combines TRDV1 with TRDJ1, with a weak D call TRDD3 (5 bases). No J segment appears in TCRdb, so it was assigned here by matching the sequence to germline. Trimming took 8 bases from V and 0 from J, leaving 28 bases between them. This CDR3 comprises 19 residues. Germline values: CDR1 TSWWSYY, CDR2 QGS. The CDR3 DNA reads TGTGCTCTTAGGGGAAGACTTAAAAAGTCCCTCCGGTACACCGATAAACTCATCTTT. This codes for CALRGRLKKSLRYTDKLIF.

To note about this clone: With only one base between it and a far larger clone, this is likely a read error. This sample also contains other DNA sequences that code for the same CDR3. The gene calls are TRDV2 and TRDJ1, with 8 bases fitting TRDD3. No J gene was available from TCRdb, and it was assigned here by a germline match of the DNA. This CDR3 contains 18 residues. CDR1 is GEAIGNYY and CDR2 is EKD in the germline V gene. CDR3 protein: CACDTSVLGAKYTDKLIF. The CDR3 coding sequence is TGTGCCTGTGACACCTCGGTACTGGGGGCCAAGTACACTGATAAACTCATCTTT.

The V gene is TRDV1, the J gene TRDJ1; D gene uncertain. CDR3 length equals 17 residues. The V gene's germline CDR1 is TSWWSYY and CDR2 QGS. The germline V and J ends were trimmed by 4 bases and 1 base, with 19 bases remaining between them. Here the CDR3 DNA reads TGTGCTCTTGGGGGAAAAGCTGATCTTCTTTGCACCGATAAACTCATCTTT. Amino acids: CALGGKADLLCTDKLIF.

Only a few counts were recorded for this clone. The TCRdb record carries a much larger clone's protein, which differs from this DNA's translation at residue 20; a read error is the likely cause, and the protein listed here is the DNA translation. The chain joins TRDV1 to TRDJ1; D may be TRDD2 or TRDD3 (6 bases each). The J gene is absent in TCRdb and was assigned here via DNA matching to germline. The CDR3 runs 25 residues. Germline loops: CDR1 TSWWSYY, CDR2 QGS. Trimming removed 1 base at V and 3 bases at J, with 42 bases between. CDR3: CALGERRPFPIYPLYGGQSADKLIF. The CDR3, as DNA: TGTGCTCTTGGGGAACGAAGACCCTTCCCCATATACCCTCTATATGGGGGGCAGTCCGCCGATAAACTCATCTTT.

As regards this clone: A far larger clone is a single base away, which makes a read error likely. Other DNA variants within this sample encode the same CDR3. The V gene is TRDV2; the J gene was not called; no check of the table's D call, TRDD3, against the DNA was made. The CDR3 covers 20 residues. Looked up from germline, CDR1 is GEAIGNYY and CDR2 is EKD. CDR3 DNA: TGTGCCTGTGACGCCAGGGCCTTCCTACGAAGGATACAGCACACCGATAAACTCATCTTC. Translated, it gives CACDARAFLRRIQHTDKLIF.

This clone was seen repeatedly, ten times or more. The rearrangement links TRDV1 to TRDJ1, with 10 bases aligning to TRDD3. V dropped 6 bases and J dropped 0; count of bases not matched to a gene: 22. Germline CDR1 and CDR2: TSWWSYY and QGS. The CDR3 sequence is 21 residues long. DNA for the CDR3: TGTGCTCTTGGTCCGGTATCCTACGGGGGATACGCACTCTTTTACACCGATAAACTCATCTTT. Its protein product is CALGPVSYGGYALFYTDKLIF.

Details on this clone: The protein given by TCRdb reflects a much larger clone and differs at residue 6 from this DNA's translation, likely from a read error; the protein shown is the DNA's translation. V gene TRDV1 combines with J gene TRDJ1; 8 bases map to TRDD3. This CDR3 comprises 18 residues. V shed 5 bases, J shed 0 bases, and the junction held 14 bases outside the gene matches. From germline, CDR1 is TSWWSYY and CDR2 QGS. The CDR3 DNA reads as TGTGCTCTTGGGTCTCCCTACTGGGGGTCTCCGTACACCGATAAACTCATCTTT. It specifies CALGSPYWGSPYTDKLIF.

This clone was observed a few times. The TCRdb protein, from a much larger clone, departs from this DNA's translation at residue 12, likely by read error; the protein shown derives from the DNA. The CDR3 coding sequence is TGTGCTCTTGGGGAATTCATACAGTCCGAGCCTGAGGGATACTTCAAGGTCGAACCATTCCCTAATGTGGCCGATAAACTCATCTTT. As protein: CALGEFIQSEPEGYFKVEPFPNVADKLIF. V and J are TRDV1 and TRDJ1; 7 positions match TRDD3. This CDR3 comprises 29 residues. CDR1 and CDR2 from the germline V gene are TSWWSYY and QGS. V lost 2 bases to trimming and J lost 3 bases; unmatched junction nucleotides: 48.

This clone has a count of ten or more. The chain is built from TRDV1 and TRDJ1, with D possibly matching TRDD2 (6 bases). CDR1 and CDR2 from the germline V gene are TSWWSYY and QGS. CDR3 length: 22 residues. V gave up 0 bases and J gave up 0 bases, with 29 bases separating them. The CDR3 loop is CALGELKTSYVRESTYTDKLIF. The CDR3 DNA reads TGTGCTCTTGGGGAACTAAAGACCTCCTACGTGAGGGAATCCACGTACACCGATAAACTCATCTTT.

Note on this clone: This DNA's translation and the protein TCRdb lists, from a much larger clone, do not match at residue 14, likely due to a read error; the protein shown is translated from the DNA. V usage is TRDV1 and J usage is TRDJ1; 9 positions agree with TRDD3. Trimming took 3 bases from V and 1 from J; bases not matched to a gene: 21. This CDR3 region has 21 residues. Per the germline V gene, CDR1 is TSWWSYY and CDR2 is QGS. The CDR3 DNA reads as TGTGCTCTTGGGGAGAACTGCCGCCTAGCAGTGGGGGATAGGAGCACCGATAAACTCATCTTT. Protein sequence: CALGENCRLAVGDRSTDKLIF.

This clone turned up a few times. TCRdb assigns this DNA the protein of a much larger clone, which departs from its translation at residue 6; this likely reflects a read error, and the protein shown comes from translating the DNA. V and J are TRDV2 and TRDJ2; D remains ambiguous. The J gene is not listed in TCRdb, so it was assigned here from a DNA match to germline. Deletions cut 0 bases from V and 5 bases from J, with 27 bases between. The CDR3 spans 20 residues. CDR1 is GEAIGNYY and CDR2 is EKD in the germline V gene. This CDR3 reads CACDTAFQGEGGTTTAQLFF. The CDR3 coding sequence is TGTGCCTGTGACACCGCGTTCCAGGGTGAAGGCGGTACGACAACAGCACAACTCTTCTTT.

As to this clone: TCRdb's protein, taken from a much larger clone, differs from this DNA's translation at residue 5, likely owing to a read error; the protein displayed comes from the DNA. No call exists for the J gene, whereas the V gene is TRDV1; the table's D gene call, TRDD3, was not cross checked with the DNA. The germline CDR1 and CDR2 sequences are TSWWSYY and QGS. CDR3 length: 21 residues. CDR3 region: CALGKRSRGLPSGGYTDKLIF. Here the CDR3 DNA reads TGTGCTCTTGGGAAACGGTCTCGAGGGCTACCTTCTGGGGGATACACCGATAAGCTCATCTTT.

Ten or more counts support this clone. The protein that TCRdb holds for this DNA derives from a much larger clone and differs from the translated DNA at residue 5, which likely indicates a read error; the protein shown here is translated from the DNA. The rearrangement uses TRDV1 and TRDJ1; 13 nucleotides align to TRDD3. V was clipped by 4 bases and J by 3 bases; unmatched bases: 11. The CDR3 is made up of 18 amino acids. Germline CDR1 reads TSWWSYY; CDR2 reads QGS. CDR3 sequence reads: CALGGVPVLGDTPDKLIF. For the CDR3, the DNA is TGTGCTCTTGGGGGAGTACCCGTACTGGGGGATACGCCCGATAAACTCATCTTT.

This clone has only a few counts. A far larger clone lies a single base away; this is likely a read error. The sample contains more than one DNA sequence encoding this CDR3. The chain links TRDV1 to TRDJ1; 10 bases are a match to TRDD3. CDR3 length: 26 amino acids. Trimming took 0 bases from V and 0 from J; bases not matched to a gene: 31. Germline values: CDR1 TSWWSYY, CDR2 QGS. In DNA, the CDR3 is TGTGCTCTTGGGGAACTAGGATGCTTTCTACCCAATACCGGGTACTGGGGGATGCCGTACACCGATAAACTCATCTTT. It translates to CALGELGCFLPNTGYWGMPYTDKLIF.

A note on this clone: This DNA's translation differs at residue 33 from TCRdb's protein, which comes from a much larger clone; a read error is likely, and the protein shown is translated from the DNA. This rearrangement joins TRDV2 to TRDJ3; D might be TRDD3 (5 bases). Germline lookup yields CDR1 GEAIGNYY and CDR2 EKD. The CDR3 spans 35 residues. The CDR3 sequence is CACDPPRLCHGKEYTLARILWIQSISSWDTRQVFF. The CDR3 bases are TGTGCCTGTGACCCCCCGCGGTTGTGCCACGGCAAAGAATACACCTTGGCCAGGATTCTGTGGATTCAATCCATTAGCTCCTGGGACACCCGACAGGTGTTTTTC.

In its sample, this clone was seen many times. Relative to the germline gene, one junction end is altered; a read error may explain this. V gene TRDV2 combines with J gene TRDJ2, with 7 bases matching TRDD3. Matching the DNA to germline supplied the J gene, which TCRdb does not give. Germline CDR1 is GEAIGNYY and CDR2 is EKD. This CDR3 region has 14 residues. Written as DNA, the CDR3 is TGTGCCTGTGGCACCATTACTGGGGCAGCACAACTCTTCTTT. Translating it yields CACGTITGAAQLFF.